These 15 T cell receptor beta chains were all obtained from the same sample, sequenced in a study of CD8+CD57+ T cells in acquired aplastic anemia (dated by TCRdb to between 2017 and 2018). The sample was run on an Illumina HiSeq 2000. Genomic DNA served as template for TCR beta VDJ combination and CDR3 sequence profiling. TCRdb trimmed the raw reads at Q25, called clones with MiXCR and kept productive beta chains. Rows merge per CDR3 protein into single entries with the most common DNA and genes. Counted in this sample were 400,000 to 500,000 distinct CDR3 sequences; 55% to 75% of them appeared once. Jointly, the top ten make up more than 3.5% of the sample. The sample comprised sorted CD4+, CD8+, or CD8+CD57+ T cells (not recorded which) from PBMCs. The receptors here all came from a human donor in good health, serving as a control.

This clonotype has a count of ten or more. This chain connects TRBV10-3 to TRBJ1-2, with D hard to call. Trimming pared 1 base from V and 7 bases from J, leaving 7 bases between. Looked up from germline, CDR1 is ENHRY and CDR2 is SYGVKD. The CDR3 sequence is 12 residues long. The DNA of the CDR3 is TGTGCCATCAGTGAGTGGAGGGCTGGCTACACCTTC. Its translation: CAISEWRAGYTF.

The DNA for the CDR3 is TGTGCCAGCAGCTTCCGGGACGGATACGACGAGCAGTACTTC. Translated, it gives CASSFRDGYDEQYF. The gene calls are TRBV7-2 and TRBJ2-7; D possibly matches TRBD1 or TRBD2 (5 bases each). The CDR3 is made up of 14 amino acids. Deletions cut 3 bases from V and 5 bases from J, with 14 bases between. CDR1 SGHTA and CDR2 FQGNSA come from the germline V gene.

This clonotype has a single count. An end of the junction differs from the germline gene, which may be a read error. The chain recombines TRBV9 with TRBJ1-4; D gene uncertain. CDR3 length: 14 amino acids. The germline V gene has CDR1 SGDLS and CDR2 YYNGEE. The CDR3 loop is CASSVEPAYENVLF. In DNA, the CDR3 is TGTGCCAGCAGTGTCGAGCCGGCGTACGAAAACGTGCTTTTT. Based on the CDR3 plus reference TRBV9 and TRBJ1-4, the full variable domain is DSGVTQTPKHLITATGQRVTLRCSPRSGDLSVYWYQQSLDQGLQFLIQYYNGEERAKGNILERFSAQQFPDLHSELNLSSLELGDSALYFCASSVEPAYENVLFGSGTQLSVL.

This clonotype was seen repeatedly, ten times or more. This chain connects TRBV5-1 to TRBJ2-7; TRBD1 or TRBD2 may be the D gene (5 bases each). CDR3 length equals 15 residues. The V end lost 0 bases, the J end lost 6 bases, and 16 bases lay between the germline ends. Germline CDR1 SGHRS, CDR2 YFSETQ. CDR3 coding DNA: TGCGCCAGCAGCTTGGTGGGGGACCAAGGAACCGAGCAGTACTTC. This translates into CASSLVGDQGTEQYF.

On this clonotype itself: The junction departs from germline at one end; a sequencing error may be responsible. The chain has TRBV6-4 and TRBJ1-2; D uncertain. The germline gives CDR1 MRHNA, CDR2 SNTAGT. CDR3 length: 15 amino acids. Here the CDR3 DNA reads TGTGCCAGCAGTTTAGACGGAGCGGGGAACTGTGGCTACACCTTC. Its protein is CASSLDGAGNCGYTF.

The rearrangement joins TRBV12-3 or TRBV12-4 to TRBJ1-5; D is possibly TRBD1 (5 bases). V gave up 3 bases and J gave up 8 bases, with 14 bases separating them. The CDR3 runs 14 residues. CDR3 in amino acids: CASSFGTGWEPQHF. CDR3 coding DNA: TGTGCCAGCAGTTTTGGGACGGGGTGGGAGCCCCAGCATTTT.

This clonotype was seen only a few times. V is TRBV25-1 and J is TRBJ1-1; D uncertain. Germline V gene data show CDR1 as MGHDK and CDR2 as SYGVNS. The CDR3 has 14 residues. Trimming stripped 3 bases from V and 6 bases from J, with 14 bases between. The CDR3 region is CASSDLAGTAEAFF. The CDR3, as DNA: TGTGCCAGCAGTGATCTAGCGGGCACTGCTGAAGCTTTCTTT.

V usage is TRBV7-3 and J usage is TRBJ2-7; possible D gene TRBD2, 5 bases. From germline, CDR1 is SGHTA and CDR2 FQGTGA. Trimming shortened V by 6 bases and J by 12 bases, and 24 bases separated the two germline ends. The CDR3 has 14 residues. CDR3 sequence reads: CASRIVEAEYAMYF. In DNA form, the CDR3 reads TGTGCCAGCAGGATAGTGGAGGCCGAATACGCGATGTACTTC.

Here the CDR3 DNA reads TGTGCCAGCAAGGTGCGGGCTGAGGACTATGGCTACACCTTC. Protein product: CASKVRAEDYGYTF. The chain couples TRBV28 to TRBJ1-2; D gene ambiguous. Trimming pared 7 bases from V and 3 bases from J, leaving 15 bases between. The CDR3 sequence is 14 residues long. In germline, CDR1 is MDHEN, CDR2 SYDVKM.

The CDR3 spells CASSTHEGGFDTQYF. The CDR3 DNA is TGTGCCAGCAGCACACATGAGGGAGGATTTGATACGCAGTATTTT. The chain has TRBV7-8 and TRBJ2-3, with D possibly matching TRBD2 (6 bases). Germline V gene data show CDR1 as SGHVS and CDR2 as FQNEAQ. The V gene lost 5 bases and the J gene lost 6 bases, with 18 bases spanning the gap. The CDR3 has 15 amino acids.

J is TRBJ1-2 and V is TRBV9; D unclear. Trimming stripped 4 bases from V and 8 bases from J, with 18 bases between. CDR1 SGDLS and CDR2 YYNGEE come from the germline V gene. The CDR3 sequence is 14 residues long. The CDR3 reads CASSSTPAYEGYTF. CDR3 sequence (DNA): TGTGCCAGCAGCTCAACGCCAGCGTACGAGGGCTACACCTTC.

This clonotype was recorded many times. The chain employs TRBV6-6 and TRBJ1-3; D remains ambiguous. The germline V gene encodes CDR1 MNHNY and CDR2 SVGAGI (reference sequence). The CDR3 has 15 amino acids. V dropped 0 bases and J dropped 3 bases, with 9 bases sitting between them. CDR3 loop: CASSYSKTDGNTIYF. The DNA for the CDR3 is TGTGCCAGCAGTTACTCGAAGACTGATGGAAACACCATATATTTT.

Points on this clonotype: Mismatch with germline at one junction end may stem from a read error. The rearrangement joins TRBV7-2 to TRBJ1-4, with D possibly being TRBD1 (5 bases). Germline V lookup: CDR1 SGHTA, CDR2 FQGNSA. The CDR3 consists of 17 residues. The CDR3 region is CASSFVSGTSPNVKLFF. CDR3 nucleotides: TGTGCCAGCAGCTTTGTATCTGGGACTAGCCCTAATGTAAAACTGTTTTTT.

The chain couples TRBV7-8 to TRBJ2-7; 9 bases line up with TRBD2. There are 15 residues in the CDR3. The germline gives CDR1 SGHVS, CDR2 FQNEAQ. With 1 base clipped from V and 5 bases from J, the junction kept 6 bases outside the gene matches. The CDR3, as DNA: TGTGCCAGCAGCTTAGAGCGGGGGGCTCTGAACGAGCAGTACTTC. This sequence encodes CASSLERGALNEQYF.

The V call is TRBV15, the J call TRBJ2-5, with TRBD1 matching 12 bases. Germline values: CDR1 LNHNV, CDR2 YYDKDF (reference sequence). This CDR3 is 17 amino acids long. V was clipped by 1 base and J by 9 bases; unmatched bases: 12. This CDR3 is CATSRGDRGLGNQPQYF. The CDR3 DNA sequence: TGTGCCACCAGCAGAGGGGACAGGGGGCTTGGCAATCAGCCCCAGTACTTC. Combining the CDR3 with reference TRBV15 and TRBJ2-5 gives the whole variable domain DAMVIQNPRYQVTQFGKPVTLSCSQTLNHNVMYWYQQKSSQAPKLLFHYYDKDFNNEADTPDNFQSRRPNTSFCFLDIRSPGLGDTAMYLCATSRGDRGLGNQPQYFGPGTRLLVL.